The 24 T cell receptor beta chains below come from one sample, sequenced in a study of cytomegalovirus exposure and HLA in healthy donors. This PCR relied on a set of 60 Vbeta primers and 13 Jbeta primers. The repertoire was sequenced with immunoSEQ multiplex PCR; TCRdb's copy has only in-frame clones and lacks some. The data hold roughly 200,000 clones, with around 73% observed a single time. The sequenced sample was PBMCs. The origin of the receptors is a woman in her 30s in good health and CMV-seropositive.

The CDR3, as DNA: TGTGCCAGCAGTTTCCCCGGACTAGCAGGCACCACAGATACGCAGTATTTT. It translates to CASSFPGLAGTTDTQYF. The V gene is TRBV28, the J gene TRBJ2-3; 8 nucleotides align to TRBD2. This CDR3 comprises 17 residues. Losses at the gene ends were 3 bases for V and 2 bases for J; bases not matched to a gene: 10. Germline values: CDR1 MDHEN, CDR2 SYDVKM.

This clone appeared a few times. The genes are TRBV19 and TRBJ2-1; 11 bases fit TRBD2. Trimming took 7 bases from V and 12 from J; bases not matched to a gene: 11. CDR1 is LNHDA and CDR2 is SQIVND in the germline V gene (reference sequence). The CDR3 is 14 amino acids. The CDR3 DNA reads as TGTGCCAGTACCCAACTCGGGACTAGCGGTGGGCAGTTCTTC. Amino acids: CASTQLGTSGGQFF.

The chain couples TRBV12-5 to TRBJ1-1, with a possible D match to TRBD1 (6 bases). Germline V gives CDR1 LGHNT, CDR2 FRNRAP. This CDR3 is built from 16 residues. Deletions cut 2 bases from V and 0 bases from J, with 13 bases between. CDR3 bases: TGTGCTAGTGGTTTGCGGCTGCCAGGGGTGAACACTGAAGCTTTCTTT. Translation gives CASGLRLPGVNTEAFF.

This CDR3 is CASASGTAYGYTF. The CDR3 DNA reads TGTGCCAGCGCGTCCGGGACTGCGTATGGCTACACCTTC. This chain connects TRBV28 to TRBJ1-2, with TRBD1 as a possible D gene (5 bases). V was trimmed by 8 bases and J by 5 bases, leaving 15 bases between them. Per the germline V gene, CDR1 is MDHEN and CDR2 is SYDVKM. The CDR3 is 13 residues long.

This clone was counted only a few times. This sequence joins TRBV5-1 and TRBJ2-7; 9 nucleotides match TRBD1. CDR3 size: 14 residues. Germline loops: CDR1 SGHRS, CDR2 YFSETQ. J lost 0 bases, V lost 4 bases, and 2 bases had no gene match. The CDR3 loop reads CASSGTGSSYEQYF. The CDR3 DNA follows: TGCGCCAGCAGCGGGACAGGGAGCTCCTACGAGCAGTACTTC. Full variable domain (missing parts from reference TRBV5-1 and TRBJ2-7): KAGVTQTPRYLIKTRGQQVTLSCSPISGHRSVSWYQQTPGQGLQFLFEYFSETQRNKGNFPGRFSGRQFSNSRSEMNVSTLELGDSALYLCASSGTGSSYEQYFGPGTRLTVT.

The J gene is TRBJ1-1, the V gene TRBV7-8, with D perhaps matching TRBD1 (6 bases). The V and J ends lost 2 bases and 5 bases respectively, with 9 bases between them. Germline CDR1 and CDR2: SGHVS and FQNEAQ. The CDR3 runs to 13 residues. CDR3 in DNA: TGTGCCAGCAGCTTAAACAGGGAAACTGAAGCTTTCTTT. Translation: CASSLNRETEAFF.

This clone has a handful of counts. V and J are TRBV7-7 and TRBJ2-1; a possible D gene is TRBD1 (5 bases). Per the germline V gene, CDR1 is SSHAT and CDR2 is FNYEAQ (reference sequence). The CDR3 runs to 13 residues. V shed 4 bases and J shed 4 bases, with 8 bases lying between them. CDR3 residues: CASSSGFYNEQFF. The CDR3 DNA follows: TGTGCCAGCAGCTCAGGGTTTTACAATGAGCAGTTCTTC.

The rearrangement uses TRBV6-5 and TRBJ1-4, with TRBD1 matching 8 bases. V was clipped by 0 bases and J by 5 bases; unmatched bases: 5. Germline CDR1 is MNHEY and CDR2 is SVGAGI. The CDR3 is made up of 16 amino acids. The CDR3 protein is CASSYSGQGWNEKLFF. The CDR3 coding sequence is TGTGCCAGCAGTTACTCCGGACAGGGATGGAATGAAAAACTGTTTTTT.

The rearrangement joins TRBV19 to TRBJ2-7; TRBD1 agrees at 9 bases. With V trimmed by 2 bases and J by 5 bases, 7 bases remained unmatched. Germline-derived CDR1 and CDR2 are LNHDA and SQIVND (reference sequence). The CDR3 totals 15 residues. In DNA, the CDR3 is TGTGCCAGTAGTATACAGGGACAGGGACTCCACGAGCAGTACTTC. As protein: CASSIQGQGLHEQYF.

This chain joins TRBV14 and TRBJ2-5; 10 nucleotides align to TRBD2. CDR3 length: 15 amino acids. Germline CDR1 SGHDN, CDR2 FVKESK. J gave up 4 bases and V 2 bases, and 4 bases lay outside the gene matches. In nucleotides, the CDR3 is TGTGCCAGCAGCCAAAATCGACTAGCGGGAGAGACCCAGTACTTC. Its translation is CASSQNRLAGETQYF.

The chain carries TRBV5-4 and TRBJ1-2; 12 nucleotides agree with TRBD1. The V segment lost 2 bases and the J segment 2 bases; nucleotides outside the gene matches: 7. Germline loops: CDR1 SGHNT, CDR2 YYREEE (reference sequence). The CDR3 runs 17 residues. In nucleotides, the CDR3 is TGTGCCAGCAGCTTAGGGACAGGGGGCGGGAAGAACTATGGCTACACCTTC. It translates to CASSLGTGGGKNYGYTF.

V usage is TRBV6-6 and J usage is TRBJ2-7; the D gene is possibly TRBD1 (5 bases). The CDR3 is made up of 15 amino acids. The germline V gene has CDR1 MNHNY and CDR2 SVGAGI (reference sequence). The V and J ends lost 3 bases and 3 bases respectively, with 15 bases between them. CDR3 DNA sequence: TGTGCCAGCAGTTATTTGGGCCAGGGATACTACGAGCAGTACTTC. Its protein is CASSYLGQGYYEQYF.

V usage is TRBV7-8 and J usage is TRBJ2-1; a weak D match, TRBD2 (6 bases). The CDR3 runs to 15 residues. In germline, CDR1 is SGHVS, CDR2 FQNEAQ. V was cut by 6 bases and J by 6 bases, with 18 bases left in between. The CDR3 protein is CASRWGEAAVNEQFF. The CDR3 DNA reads TGTGCCAGCAGATGGGGGGAGGCCGCGGTCAATGAGCAGTTCTTC.

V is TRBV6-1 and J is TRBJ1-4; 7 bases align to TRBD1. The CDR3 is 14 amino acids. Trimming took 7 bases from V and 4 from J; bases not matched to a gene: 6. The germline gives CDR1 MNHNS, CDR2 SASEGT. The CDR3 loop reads CASKGTALNEKLFF. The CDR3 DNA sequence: TGTGCCAGCAAGGGGACAGCACTTAATGAAAAACTGTTTTTT.

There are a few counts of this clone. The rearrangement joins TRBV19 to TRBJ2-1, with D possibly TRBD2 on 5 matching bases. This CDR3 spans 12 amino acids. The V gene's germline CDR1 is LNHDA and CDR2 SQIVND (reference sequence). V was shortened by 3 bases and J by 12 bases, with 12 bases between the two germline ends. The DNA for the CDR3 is TGTGCCAGTAGTATTGCTAGCTCCGGGCAGTTCTTC. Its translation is CASSIASSGQFF.

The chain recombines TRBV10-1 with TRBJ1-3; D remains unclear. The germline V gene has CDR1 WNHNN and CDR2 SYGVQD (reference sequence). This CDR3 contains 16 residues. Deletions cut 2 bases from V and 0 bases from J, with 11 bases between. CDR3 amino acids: CASSEQTSYSGNTIYF. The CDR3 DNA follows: TGCGCCAGCAGTGAGCAGACATCCTACTCTGGAAACACCATATATTTT.

In DNA form, the CDR3 reads TGTGCCAGTAGTATACGGGAGAACACCGGGGAGCTGTTTTTT. Amino acid sequence: CASSIRENTGELFF. The V call is TRBV19, the J call TRBJ2-2; the D gene is possibly TRBD2 (5 bases). V shed 2 bases and J shed 1 base, with 5 bases lying between them. Germline V gene lookup returns CDR1 LNHDA and CDR2 SQIVND (reference sequence). CDR3 size: 14 residues.

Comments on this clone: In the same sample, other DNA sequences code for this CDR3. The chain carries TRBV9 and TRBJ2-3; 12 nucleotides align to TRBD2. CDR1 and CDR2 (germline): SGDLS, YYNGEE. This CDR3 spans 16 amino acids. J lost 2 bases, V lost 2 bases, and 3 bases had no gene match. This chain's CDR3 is CASSVGLAGNTDTQYF. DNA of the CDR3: TGTGCCAGCAGCGTTGGACTAGCGGGAAACACAGATACGCAGTATTTT. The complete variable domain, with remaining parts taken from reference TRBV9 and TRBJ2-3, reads DSGVTQTPKHLITATGQRVTLRCSPRSGDLSVYWYQQSLDQGLQFLIQYYNGEERAKGNILERFSAQQFPDLHSELNLSSLELGDSALYFCASSVGLAGNTDTQYFGPGTRLTVL.

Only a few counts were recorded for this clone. In nucleotides, the CDR3 is TGTGCCAGCTCACCAACTAGCGGGTCCAACTACGAGCAGTACTTC. Its translation: CASSPTSGSNYEQYF. The rearrangement uses TRBV18 and TRBJ2-7, with TRBD2 matching over 9 bases. The V and J ends lost 2 bases and 3 bases, in that order; junction bases with no gene match: 5. Germline V CDR1 and CDR2: KGHSH, LQKENI. The CDR3 loop spans 15 amino acids.

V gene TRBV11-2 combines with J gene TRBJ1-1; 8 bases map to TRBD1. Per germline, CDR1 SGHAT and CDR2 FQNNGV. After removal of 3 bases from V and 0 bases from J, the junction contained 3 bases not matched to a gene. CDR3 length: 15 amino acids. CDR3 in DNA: TGTGCCAGCAGCTTCAGGGGGCAGGTGAACACTGAAGCTTTCTTT. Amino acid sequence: CASSFRGQVNTEAFF.

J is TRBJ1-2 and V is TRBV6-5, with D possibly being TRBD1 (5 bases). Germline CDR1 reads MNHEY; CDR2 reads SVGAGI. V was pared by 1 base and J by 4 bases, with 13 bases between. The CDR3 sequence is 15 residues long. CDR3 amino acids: CASSYLGTVAYGYTF. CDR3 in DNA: TGTGCCAGCAGTTACTTGGGGACTGTAGCCTATGGCTACACCTTC.

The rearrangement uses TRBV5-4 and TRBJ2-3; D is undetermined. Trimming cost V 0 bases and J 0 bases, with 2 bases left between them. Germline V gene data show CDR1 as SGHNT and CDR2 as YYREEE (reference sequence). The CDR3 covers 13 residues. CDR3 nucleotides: TGTGCCAGCAGCTTGGCTAGCACAGATACGCAGTATTTT. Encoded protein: CASSLASTDTQYF.

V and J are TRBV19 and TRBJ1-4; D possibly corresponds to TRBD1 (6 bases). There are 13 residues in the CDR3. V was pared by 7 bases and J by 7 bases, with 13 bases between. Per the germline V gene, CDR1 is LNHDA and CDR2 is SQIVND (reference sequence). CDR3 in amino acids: CASNQGYGEKLFF. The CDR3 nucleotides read TGTGCCAGTAATCAGGGGTATGGTGAAAAACTGTTTTTT.

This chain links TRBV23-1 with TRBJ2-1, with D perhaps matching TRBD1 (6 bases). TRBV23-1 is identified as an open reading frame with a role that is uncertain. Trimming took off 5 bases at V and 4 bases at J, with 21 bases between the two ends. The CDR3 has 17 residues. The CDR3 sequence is CASSYSERRTGYNEQFF. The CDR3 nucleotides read TGCGCCAGCAGTTATAGTGAAAGACGTACAGGGTACAATGAGCAGTTCTTC.